The text below deals with one T cell receptor beta chain. This specimen comes from a study of blood T cell repertoires in COVID-19. Study background: In each case, the material was cDNA or gDNA derived from T cells, B-cell-depleted T cells, or PBMCs.

How the authors handled the data: Cell counts per sample came from amplifying reference gene primers. Assay: immunoSEQ multiplex PCR; the TCRdb copy retains only in-frame clones and omits some. That table gives V, J and clone size, and the DNA gave D and trimming. The data contain tens of thousands of clones, roughly 90% of them singletons. This CDR3 is 15 amino acids long. J lost 1 base, V lost 3 bases, and 2 bases had no gene match. Per the germline V gene, CDR1 is SGHTS and CDR2 is YDEGEE. Sequenced: peripheral blood. The clonotype originates from a man aged 35-49 years with COVID-19, enrolled during active disease. This chain uses TRBV5-8 with TRBJ1-3; 9 positions match TRBD1. CDR3: CASSSGTGSGNTIYF. CDR3 in DNA: TGTGCCAGCAGCTCCGGGACAGGGTCTGGAAACACCATATATTTT.